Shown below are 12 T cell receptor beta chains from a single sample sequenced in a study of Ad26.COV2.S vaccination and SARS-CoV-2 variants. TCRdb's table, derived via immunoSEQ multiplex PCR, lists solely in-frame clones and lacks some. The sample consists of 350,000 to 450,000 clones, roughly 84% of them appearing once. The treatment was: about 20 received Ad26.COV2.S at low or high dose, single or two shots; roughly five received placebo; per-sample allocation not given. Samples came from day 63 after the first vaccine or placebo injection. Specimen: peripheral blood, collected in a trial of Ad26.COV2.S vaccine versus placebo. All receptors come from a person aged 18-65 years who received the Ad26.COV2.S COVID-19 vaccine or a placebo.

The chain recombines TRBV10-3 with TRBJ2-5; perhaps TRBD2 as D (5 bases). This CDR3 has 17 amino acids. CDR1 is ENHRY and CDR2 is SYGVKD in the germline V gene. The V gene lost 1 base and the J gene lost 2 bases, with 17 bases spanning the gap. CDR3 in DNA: TGTGCCATCAGTGAGTTAAGATTCGGACTCGGACAAGAGACCCAGTACTTC. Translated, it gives CAISELRFGLGQETQYF.

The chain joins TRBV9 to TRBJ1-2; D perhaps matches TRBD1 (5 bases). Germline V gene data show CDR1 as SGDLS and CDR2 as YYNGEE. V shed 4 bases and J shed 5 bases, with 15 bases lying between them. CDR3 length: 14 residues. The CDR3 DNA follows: TGTGCCAGCAGCCCAGAGGGGACGGCGTATGGCTACACCTTC. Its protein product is CASSPEGTAYGYTF.

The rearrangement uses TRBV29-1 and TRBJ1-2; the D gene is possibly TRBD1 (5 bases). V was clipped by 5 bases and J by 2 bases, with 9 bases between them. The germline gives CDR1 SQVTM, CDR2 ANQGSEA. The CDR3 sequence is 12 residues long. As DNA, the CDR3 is TGCAGCGTTCGAGGGGTGAACTATGGCTACACCTTC. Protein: CSVRGVNYGYTF.

This chain's CDR3 is CASSDSIGQELYEQYF. Written as DNA, the CDR3 is TGTGCCAGCAGTGACTCTATCGGGCAGGAGCTATACGAGCAGTACTTC. The rearrangement links TRBV6-4 to TRBJ2-7; no firm D call. This CDR3 is 16 amino acids long. V shed 0 bases and J shed 4 bases, with 16 bases lying between them. Germline values: CDR1 MRHNA, CDR2 SNTAGT.

Here the CDR3 DNA reads TGTGCCAGCAGCGTATCAGGGGGCAGGGACACTGAAGCTTTCTTT. It specifies CASSVSGGRDTEAFF. V gene TRBV9 combines with J gene TRBJ1-1, with TRBD1 matching over 8 bases. The CDR3 extends over 15 amino acids. Germline values: CDR1 SGDLS, CDR2 YYNGEE. The junction had 5 bases not matched to a gene; V was cut back by 1 base and J by 3 bases.

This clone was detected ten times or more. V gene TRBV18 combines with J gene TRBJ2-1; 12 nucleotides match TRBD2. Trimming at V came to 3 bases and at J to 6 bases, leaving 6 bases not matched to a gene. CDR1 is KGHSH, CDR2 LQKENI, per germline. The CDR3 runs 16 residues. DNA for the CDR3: TGTGCCAGCTCACCCGGACTAGCGGGGCAAACCAATGAGCAGTTCTTC. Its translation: CASSPGLAGQTNEQFF. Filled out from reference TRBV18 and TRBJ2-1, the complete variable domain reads NAGVMQNPRHLVRRRGQEARLRCSPMKGHSHVYWYRQLPEEGLKFMVYLQKENIIDESGMPKERFSAEFPKEGPSILRIQQVVRGDSAAYFCASSPGLAGQTNEQFFGPGTRLTVL.

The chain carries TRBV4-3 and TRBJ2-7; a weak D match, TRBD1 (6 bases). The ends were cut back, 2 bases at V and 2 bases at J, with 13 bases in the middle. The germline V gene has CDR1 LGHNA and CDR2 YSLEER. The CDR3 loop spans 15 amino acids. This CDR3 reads CASSQTQGPAYEQYF. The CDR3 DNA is TGCGCCAGCAGCCAAACTCAGGGGCCCGCCTACGAGCAGTACTTC.

The CDR3 coding sequence is TGTGCCAGCAGTGGCGGCGGGGGCGACAGCAATGAGCAGTTCTTC. This codes for CASSGGGGDSNEQFF. The chain carries TRBV6-4 and TRBJ2-1; D might be TRBD2 (7 bases). Between the trimmed V and J ends, which lost 4 bases and 6 bases, there was a span of 16 bases. Germline V gene sequence: CDR1 MRHNA, CDR2 SNTAGT. This CDR3 has 15 amino acids.

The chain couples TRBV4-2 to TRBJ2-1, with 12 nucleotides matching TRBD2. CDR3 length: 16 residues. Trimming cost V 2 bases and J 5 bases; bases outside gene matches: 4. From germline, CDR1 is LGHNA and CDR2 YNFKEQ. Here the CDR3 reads CASSQIPSGGDNEQFF. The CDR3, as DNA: TGTGCCAGCAGCCAAATCCCTAGCGGGGGGGACAATGAGCAGTTCTTC.

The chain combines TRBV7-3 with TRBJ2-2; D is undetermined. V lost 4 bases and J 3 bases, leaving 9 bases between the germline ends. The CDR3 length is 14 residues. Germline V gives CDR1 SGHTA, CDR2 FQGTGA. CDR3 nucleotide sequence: TGTGCCAGCAGCTCCCTATCGGACACCGGGGAGCTGTTTTTT. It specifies CASSSLSDTGELFF.

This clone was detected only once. For the CDR3, the DNA is TGTGCCAGCAGTGAAGGGGGACTAAATGAGGCTGGGGCCAACGTCCTGACTTTC. Translating it yields CASSEGGLNEAGANVLTF. V and J are TRBV2 and TRBJ2-6, with 7 bases identical to TRBD2. CDR3 length equals 18 residues. Germline V gene data show CDR1 as SNHLY and CDR2 as FYNNEI. The V segment lost 1 base and the J segment 2 bases; nucleotides outside the gene matches: 8.

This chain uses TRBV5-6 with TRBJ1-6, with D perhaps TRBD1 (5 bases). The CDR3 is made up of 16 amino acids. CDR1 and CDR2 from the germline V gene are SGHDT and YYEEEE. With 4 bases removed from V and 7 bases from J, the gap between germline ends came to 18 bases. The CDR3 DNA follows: TGTGCCAGCAGCACCGACAGAACACGACGGAATTCACCCCTCCACTTT. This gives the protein CASSTDRTRRNSPLHF.